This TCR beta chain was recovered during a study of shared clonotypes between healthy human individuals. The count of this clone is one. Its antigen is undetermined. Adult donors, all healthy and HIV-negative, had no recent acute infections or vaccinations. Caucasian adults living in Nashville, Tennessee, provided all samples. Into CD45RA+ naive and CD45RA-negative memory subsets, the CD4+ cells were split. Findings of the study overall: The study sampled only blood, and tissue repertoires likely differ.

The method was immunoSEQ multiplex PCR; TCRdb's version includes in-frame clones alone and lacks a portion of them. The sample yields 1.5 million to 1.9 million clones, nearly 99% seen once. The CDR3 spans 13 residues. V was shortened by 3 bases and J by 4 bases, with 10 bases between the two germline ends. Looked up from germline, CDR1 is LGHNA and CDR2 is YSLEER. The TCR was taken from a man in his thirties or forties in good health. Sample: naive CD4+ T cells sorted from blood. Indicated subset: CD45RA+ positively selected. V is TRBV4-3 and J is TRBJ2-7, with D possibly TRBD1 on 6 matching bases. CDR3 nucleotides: TGCGCCAGCAGCCAGTTAACAGGGTACGAGCAGTACTTC. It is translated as CASSQLTGYEQYF.